There are many counts of the clone carrying this T cell receptor beta chain. Its matching antigen is unknown. The TCR library protocol attached unique molecular identifiers to the individual cDNA molecules. TCRdb itself ran the 5' RACE reads through MiXCR, one entry per CDR3 protein. The repertoire holds tens of thousands of distinct CDR3 sequences, around 9% seen once, with 13% in the top ten. The data were taken from a study of early T cells in non-severe SARS-CoV-2 infection. Study as a whole: Bulk RNA taken from unsorted whole blood was sequenced, leaving chains unpaired. General study results and limits: Anti-spike CD8 responses were favored by VDJdb matching, which missed private and CD4 specificities.

Trimming removed 2 bases at V and 2 bases at J, with 10 bases between. CDR3 length: 14 residues. CDR1 is SGHTA and CDR2 is FQGNSA in the germline V gene. The clonotype was recovered from an adult who was a healthcare worker with PCR-confirmed SARS-CoV-2 infection or an uninfected control (not recorded which). The chain joins TRBV7-2 to TRBJ2-7; no reliable D call. The sequenced material came from whole blood. CDR3: CASSLQRVAYEQYF. In DNA form, the CDR3 reads TGTGCCAGCAGCTTACAACGGGTCGCCTACGAGCAGTACTTC.